Reported below is one T cell receptor beta chain. This entry is derived from a study of cytomegalovirus exposure and HLA in healthy donors. The PCR made use of 60 Vbeta and 13 Jbeta primers. Sequenced by immunoSEQ multiplex PCR; TCRdb stores in-frame clones only, minus some. The sample lists under 200,000 clones; 75% were seen once. The CDR3 is made up of 15 amino acids. The germline CDR1 and CDR2 sequences are SGHNT and YENEEA. V lost 4 bases and J lost 4, with 13 bases in between. The sample comprised PBMCs. The chain employs TRBV11-3 and TRBJ2-2, with D possibly being TRBD2 (6 bases). The receptor's source is a male donor in good health and CMV-seronegative. The CDR3 region has the DNA TGTGCCAGCAGCTACGATCCGGGGGTCACCGGGGAGCTGTTTTTT. Translated, it gives CASSYDPGVTGELFF.